This TCR beta chain came from a study of T cells expressing NK-cell markers. Study background: Sorted CD3+CD56-NKG2C+, CD3+CD56+NKG2C- and CD3+CD56+NKG2C+ T cells were the source of the TCR beta repertoires. With respect to HCMV, most of the eight sequenced donors were seropositive, and one was seronegative. Study-level findings and limits: Among a few donors, these clonotypes also ranked first in the CD3+CD56-NKG2C+ fraction. Among CD8+ T cells from roughly six donors, dominant NKG2C+ clonotypes accounted for about 1.0-7.0%.

The germline V gene encodes CDR1 KGHSH and CDR2 LQKENI. The CDR3 loop spans 21 amino acids. A word on this clonotype: Its cognate antigen is unknown.

TCRdb reanalyzed the 5' RACE reads and collapses them to one entry per CDR3 protein, without DNA. This sample carries about 460,000 distinct CDR3 sequences, with over 1.1% going to the ten biggest clones. The chain couples TRBV18 to TRBJ2-3; without DNA, the TCRdb call of TRBD2 cannot be checked. The clonotype comes from a woman aged 45 to 65 in good health. Sequencing input: blood T cells: a sorted CD56 or NKG2C T cell subset, CD4+ or CD8+ T cells, or bulk PBMC T cells (not recorded which). The chain's CDR3 is CASSPGGPGLAIGGATDTQYF.